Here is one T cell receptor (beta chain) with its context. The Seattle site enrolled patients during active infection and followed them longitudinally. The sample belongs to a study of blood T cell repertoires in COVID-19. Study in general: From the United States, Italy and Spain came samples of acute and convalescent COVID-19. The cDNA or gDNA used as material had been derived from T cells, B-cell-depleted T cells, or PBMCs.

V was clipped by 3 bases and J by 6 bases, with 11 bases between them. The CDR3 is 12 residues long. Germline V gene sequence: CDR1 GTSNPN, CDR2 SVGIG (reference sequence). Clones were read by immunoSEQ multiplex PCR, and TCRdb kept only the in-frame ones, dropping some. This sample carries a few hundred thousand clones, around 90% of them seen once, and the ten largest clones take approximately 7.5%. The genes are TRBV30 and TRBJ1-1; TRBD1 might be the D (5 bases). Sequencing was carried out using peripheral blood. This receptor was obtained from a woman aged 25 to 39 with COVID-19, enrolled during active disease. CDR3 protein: CAWRRGYAEAFF. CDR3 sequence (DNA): TGTGCCTGGAGGCGGGGGTATGCTGAAGCTTTCTTT.